These T cell receptor beta chains were read from a single sample in a study of T cells in Graves' hyperthyroidism and ophthalmopathy. TCRdb independently ran MiXCR on the multiplex PCR reads; one entry per CDR3 protein. The data show fewer than 450,000 distinct CDR3 sequences, more than 12% seen once. The specimen was blood. The receptors stem from a man over 45 with Graves' ophthalmopathy. Both conserved end residues are trimmed from each CDR3. Fields, in order: V gene, J gene, clone size, CDR3 protein. Only some rows state a clone size, as once, few, many or a class for expanded clones.

TRBV18,TRBJ2-2,.,ASGTLTGELF
TRBV12-3/TRBV12-4,TRBJ1-2,many,ASSPDRAGYT
TRBV10-3,TRBJ2-3,many,AIRGTSGTLDTQY
TRBV12-3/TRBV12-4,TRBJ2-7,.,ASSPGVGEPQTYEQY
TRBV10-3,TRBJ2-7,many,AIRESGRAIYEQY
TRBV11-2,TRBJ2-7,many,ASSSQTSGGYEQY
TRBV20-1,TRBJ2-1,many,SARQREGSNEQF
TRBV12-3/TRBV12-4,TRBJ1-5,many,ASSDDDRLIQPQH
TRBV5-4,TRBJ2-7,many,ASSQATRRPYEQY
TRBV25-1,TRBJ1-2,.,ASSEGGARAYGYT
TRBV5-1,TRBJ2-5,.,ASRLGGAETQY
TRBV7-9,TRBJ2-5,.,ASSFLSNQETQY
TRBV3-1,TRBJ1-2,many,ASSPYPRGRVNGYT
TRBV3-1,TRBJ1-1,many,ASSQLSTEAF
TRBV6-1,TRBJ1-1,many,ASSVGPSNTEAF
TRBV5-1,TRBJ1-2,many,ASSSGAVENYGYT
TRBV7-9,TRBJ2-3,few,ASSLRVGRAADTQY
TRBV9,TRBJ2-1,.,ASSALGSPLEQF
TRBV19,TRBJ2-1,few,ASSMYLAAEQF
TRBV29-1,TRBJ2-1,few,SVEDQDGRSSYNEQF
TRBV5-1,TRBJ1-2,few,ASSLDNAYGYT
TRBV13,TRBJ2-7,many,ASTRREVSEQY
TRBV18,TRBJ2-5,many,ASSMGNLETQY
TRBV5-1,TRBJ2-1,few,ASSPSGGSTNEQF
TRBV4-1,TRBJ2-2,.,ASSPKRFSNTGELF
TRBV20-1,TRBJ2-7,many,SATAGTLDEQY
TRBV5-5,TRBJ1-1,many,ASSWGRNTEAF
TRBV29-1,TRBJ2-2,few,SVDGDTGELF
TRBV12-3/TRBV12-4,TRBJ1-5,many,ASSPIFGLNQPQH